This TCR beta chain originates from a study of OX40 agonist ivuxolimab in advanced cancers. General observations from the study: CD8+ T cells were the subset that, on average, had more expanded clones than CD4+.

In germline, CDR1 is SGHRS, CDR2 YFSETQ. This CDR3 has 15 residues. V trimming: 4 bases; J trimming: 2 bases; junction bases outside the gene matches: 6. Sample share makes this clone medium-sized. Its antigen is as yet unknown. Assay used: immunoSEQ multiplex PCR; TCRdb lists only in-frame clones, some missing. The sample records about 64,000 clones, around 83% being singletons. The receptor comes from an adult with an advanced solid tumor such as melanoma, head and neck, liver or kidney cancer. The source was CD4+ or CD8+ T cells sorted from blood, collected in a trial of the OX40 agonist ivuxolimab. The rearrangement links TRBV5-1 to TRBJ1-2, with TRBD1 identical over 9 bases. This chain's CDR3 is CASSETGTGNYGYTF. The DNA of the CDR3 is TGCGCCAGCAGCGAGACCGGGACAGGGAACTATGGCTACACCTTC.